The present T cell receptor (beta chain) was sequenced within a study of CD8 T cells in Susac syndrome. Study-level results: Acknowledgment was made by the study that its TCR sequencing and HLA analysis involved a relatively small number of individuals.

In blood CD8+ and CD4+ T cells, TCR beta underwent sequencing. TEMRA cells were FACS-enriched, with CD8+ and CD4+ T cells isolated negatively. Trimming took 3 bases from V and 8 from J, leaving 13 bases between them. Germline V gives CDR1 KGHSH, CDR2 LQKENI. This CDR3 comprises 14 residues. Turning to this clonotype: As yet, its antigen is unknown.

Random-hexamer reverse transcription was applied to about 0.5 to 1 ug RNA. TCR beta CDR3 was amplified by immunoSEQ multiplex PCR. This amplification extended across 54 Vbeta and 13 Jbeta segments. MiXCR was run by TCRdb on the immunoSEQ multiplex PCR reads, yielding one entry per CDR3 protein. The table has over 120,000 distinct CDR3 sequences, roughly 95% seen once. This TCR was recovered from a human donor in good health. Sequencing was done on a sample of CD4+ T cells from PBMCs. The V call is TRBV18, the J call TRBJ1-4, with D uncertain. CDR3 in amino acids: CASSPASLWEKLFF. The CDR3, as DNA: TGTGCCAGCTCACCGGCATCACTTTGGGAAAAACTGTTTTTT.